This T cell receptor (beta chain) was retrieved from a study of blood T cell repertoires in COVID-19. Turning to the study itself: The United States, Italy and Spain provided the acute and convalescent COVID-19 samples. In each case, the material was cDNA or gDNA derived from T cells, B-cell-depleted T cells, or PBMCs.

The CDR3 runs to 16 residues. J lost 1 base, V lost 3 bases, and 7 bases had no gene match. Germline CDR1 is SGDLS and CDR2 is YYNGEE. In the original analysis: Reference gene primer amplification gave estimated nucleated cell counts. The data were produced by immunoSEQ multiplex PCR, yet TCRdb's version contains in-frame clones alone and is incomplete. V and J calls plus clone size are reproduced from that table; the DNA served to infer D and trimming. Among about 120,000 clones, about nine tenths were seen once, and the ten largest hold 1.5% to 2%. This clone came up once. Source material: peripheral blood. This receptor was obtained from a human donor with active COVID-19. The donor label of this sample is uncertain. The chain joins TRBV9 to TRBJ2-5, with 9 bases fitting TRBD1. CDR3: CASSAQGAYSQETQYF. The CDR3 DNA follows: TGTGCCAGCAGCGCACAGGGGGCTTACAGCCAAGAGACCCAGTACTTC.